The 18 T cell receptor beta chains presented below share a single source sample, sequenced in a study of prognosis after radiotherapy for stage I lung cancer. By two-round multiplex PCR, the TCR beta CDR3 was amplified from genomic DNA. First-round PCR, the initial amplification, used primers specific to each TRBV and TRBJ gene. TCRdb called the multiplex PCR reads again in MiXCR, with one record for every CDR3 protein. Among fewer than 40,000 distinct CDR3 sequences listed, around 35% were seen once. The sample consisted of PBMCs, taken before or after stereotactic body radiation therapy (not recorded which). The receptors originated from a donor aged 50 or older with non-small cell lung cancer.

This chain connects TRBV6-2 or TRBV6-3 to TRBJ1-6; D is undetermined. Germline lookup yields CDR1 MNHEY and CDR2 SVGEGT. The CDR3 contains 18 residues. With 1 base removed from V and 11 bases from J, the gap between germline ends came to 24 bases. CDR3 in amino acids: CASSYYMSEWAPLAPLHF. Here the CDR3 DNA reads TGTGCCAGCAGTTACTACATGTCCGAGTGGGCCCCTCTCGCACCCCTCCACTTT.

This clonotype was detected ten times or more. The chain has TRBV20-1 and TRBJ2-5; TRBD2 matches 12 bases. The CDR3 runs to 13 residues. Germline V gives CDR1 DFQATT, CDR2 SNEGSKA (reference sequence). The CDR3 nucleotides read TGCAGCTCCGGGACTAGCGGGTGGGAGACCCAGTACTTC. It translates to CSSGTSGWETQYF.

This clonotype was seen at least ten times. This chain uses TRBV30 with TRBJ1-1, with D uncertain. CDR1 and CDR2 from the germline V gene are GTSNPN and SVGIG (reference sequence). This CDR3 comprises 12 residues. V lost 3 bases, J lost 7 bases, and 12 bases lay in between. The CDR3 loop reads CAWSDGRREAFF. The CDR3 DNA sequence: TGTGCCTGGAGCGACGGACGGCGTGAAGCTTTCTTT.

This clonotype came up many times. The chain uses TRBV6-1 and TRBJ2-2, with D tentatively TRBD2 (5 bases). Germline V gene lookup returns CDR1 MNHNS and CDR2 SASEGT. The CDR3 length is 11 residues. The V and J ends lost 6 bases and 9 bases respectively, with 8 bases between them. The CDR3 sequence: CASRDSRELFF. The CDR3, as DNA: TGTGCCAGCAGGGACTCAAGGGAGCTGTTTTTT.

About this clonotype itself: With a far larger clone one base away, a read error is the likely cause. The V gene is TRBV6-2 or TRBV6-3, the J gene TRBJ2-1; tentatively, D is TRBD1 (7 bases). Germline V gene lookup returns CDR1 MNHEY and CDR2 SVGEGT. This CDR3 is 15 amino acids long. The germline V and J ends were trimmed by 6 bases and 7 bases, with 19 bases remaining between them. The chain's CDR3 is CASSYDAGGLNEQFF. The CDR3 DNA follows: TGTGCCAGCAGCTACGACGCAGGGGGGTTGAATGAGCAGTTCTTC.

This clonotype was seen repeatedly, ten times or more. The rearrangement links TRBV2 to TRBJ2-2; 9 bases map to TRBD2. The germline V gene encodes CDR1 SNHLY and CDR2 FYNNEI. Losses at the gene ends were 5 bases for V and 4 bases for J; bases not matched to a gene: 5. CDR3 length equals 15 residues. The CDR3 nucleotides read TGTGCCAGCAGTATAGCGGGAGCCGCCACCGGGGAGCTGTTTTTT. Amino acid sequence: CASSIAGAATGELFF.

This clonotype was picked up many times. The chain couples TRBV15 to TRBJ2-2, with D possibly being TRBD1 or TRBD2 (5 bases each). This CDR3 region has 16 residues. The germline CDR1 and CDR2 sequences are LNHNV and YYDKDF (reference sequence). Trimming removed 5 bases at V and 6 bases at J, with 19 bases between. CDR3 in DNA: TGTGCCACCAGCGGCGGACGTTTTCAGGGAGCCGGGGAGCTGTTTTTT. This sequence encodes CATSGGRFQGAGELFF.

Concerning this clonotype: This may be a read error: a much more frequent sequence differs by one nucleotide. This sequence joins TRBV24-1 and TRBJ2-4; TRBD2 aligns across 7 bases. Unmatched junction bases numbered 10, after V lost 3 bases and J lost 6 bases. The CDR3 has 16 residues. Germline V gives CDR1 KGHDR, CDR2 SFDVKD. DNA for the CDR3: TGTGCCACCAGTGATCCCCTGGGGGGGGACCGAAACATTCAGTACTTC. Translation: CATSDPLGGDRNIQYF.

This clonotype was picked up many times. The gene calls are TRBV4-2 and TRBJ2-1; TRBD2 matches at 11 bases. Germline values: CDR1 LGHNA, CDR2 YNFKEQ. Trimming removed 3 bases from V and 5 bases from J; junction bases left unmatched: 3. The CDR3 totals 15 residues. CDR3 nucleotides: TGTGCCAGCAGCCACCCGGGACTAGCGGACAATGAGCAGTTCTTC. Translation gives CASSHPGLADNEQFF.

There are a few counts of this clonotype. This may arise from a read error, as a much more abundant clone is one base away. The CDR3 loop reads CASSEIRGRYTF. As DNA, the CDR3 is TGTGCCAGTAGCGAAATACGGGGACGGTACACCTTC. This chain uses TRBV19 with TRBJ1-2; a possible D gene is TRBD1 (5 bases). In germline, CDR1 is LNHDA, CDR2 SQIVND (reference sequence). V was trimmed by 6 bases and J by 11 bases, leaving 16 bases between them. This CDR3 is built from 12 residues. The variable domain in full, with the rest retrieved from reference TRBV19 and TRBJ1-2, is DGGITQSPKYLFRKEGQNVTLSCEQNLNHDAMYWYRQDPGQGLRLIYYSQIVNDFQKGDIAEGYSVSREKKESFPLTVTSAQKNPTAFYLCASSEIRGRYTFGSGTRLTVV.

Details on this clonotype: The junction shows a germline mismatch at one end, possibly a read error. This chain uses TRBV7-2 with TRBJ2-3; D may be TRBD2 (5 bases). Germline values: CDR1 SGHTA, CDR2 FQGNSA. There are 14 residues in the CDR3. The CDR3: CASSSGCLTDTQYF. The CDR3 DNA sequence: TGTGCCAGCAGCTCGGGGTGCCTCACAGATACACAGTATTTT.

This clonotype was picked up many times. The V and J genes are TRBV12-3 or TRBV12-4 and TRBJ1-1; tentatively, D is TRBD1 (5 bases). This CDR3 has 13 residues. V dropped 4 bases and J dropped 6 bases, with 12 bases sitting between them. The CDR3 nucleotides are TGTGCCAGCAGTTCGGCGAGGGGCGCTGAAGCTTTCTTT. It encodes CASSSARGAEAFF.

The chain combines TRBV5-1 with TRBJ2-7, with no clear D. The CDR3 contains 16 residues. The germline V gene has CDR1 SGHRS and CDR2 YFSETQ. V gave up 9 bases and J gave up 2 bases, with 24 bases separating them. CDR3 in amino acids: CAISPSESPVPYEQYF. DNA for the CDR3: TGCGCCATTAGCCCTTCAGAATCGCCTGTCCCCTACGAGCAGTACTTC.

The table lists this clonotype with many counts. The CDR3 region is CASSPGTSVYYEQYF. The CDR3 DNA follows: TGTGCCAGCAGCCCCGGGACTAGTGTGTACTACGAGCAGTACTTC. The chain recombines TRBV5-4 with TRBJ2-7; 8 bases agree with TRBD2. Per germline, CDR1 SGHNT and CDR2 YYREEE (reference sequence). V lost 4 bases, J lost 3 bases, and 9 bases stayed unmatched. This CDR3 has 15 amino acids.

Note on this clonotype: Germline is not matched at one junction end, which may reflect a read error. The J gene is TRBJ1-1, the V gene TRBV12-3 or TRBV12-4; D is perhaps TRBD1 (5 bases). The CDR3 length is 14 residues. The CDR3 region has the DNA TGTGCCATCAGTCTGGGGACCTATGCCACTGAAGCTTTCTTT. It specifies CAISLGTYATEAFF.

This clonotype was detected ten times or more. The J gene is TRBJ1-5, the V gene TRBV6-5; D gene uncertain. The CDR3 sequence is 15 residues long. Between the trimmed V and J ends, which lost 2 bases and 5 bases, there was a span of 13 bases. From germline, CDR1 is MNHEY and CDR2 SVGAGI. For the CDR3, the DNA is TGTGCCAGCAGTTACACCCGGGATTACTATCAGCCCCAGCATTTT. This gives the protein CASSYTRDYYQPQHF.

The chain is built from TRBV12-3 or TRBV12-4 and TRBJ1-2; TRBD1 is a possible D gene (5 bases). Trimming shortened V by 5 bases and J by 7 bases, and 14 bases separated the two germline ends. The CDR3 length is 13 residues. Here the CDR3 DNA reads TGTGCCAGCAGTGTCGACAGTTATGGTGGCTACACCTTC. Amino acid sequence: CASSVDSYGGYTF.

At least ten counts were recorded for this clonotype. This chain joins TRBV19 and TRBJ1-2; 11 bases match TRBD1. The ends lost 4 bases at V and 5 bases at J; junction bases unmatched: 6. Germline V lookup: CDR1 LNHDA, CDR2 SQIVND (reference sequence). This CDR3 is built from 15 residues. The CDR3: CASSTGQGARYGYTF. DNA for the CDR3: TGTGCCAGTAGTACCGGACAGGGGGCTCGGTATGGCTACACCTTC.